Each of the 29 T cell receptor beta chains below was sequenced from the same sample in a study of control samples from healthy donors and cancer patients (dated by TCRdb to 2020 to 2021). Library preparation used the immunoSEQ multiplex PCR assay. TCRdb holds this immuneACCESS table with in-frame rearrangements only. Some clones are missing; in checked studies, unresolved V genes explain under half, and the rest has no known cause. In all, the sample holds 88,000 or so clones, and 85% to 95% of those were seen once. The ten largest account for roughly 5% of the sample. The sequencing sample was made of blood. Source of these receptors: a woman in her late teens or twenties in good health.

This CDR3 reads CASSLLNSGGWNQPQHF. The CDR3 DNA reads TGTGCCAGCTCACTCCTCAACAGCGGGGGCTGGAATCAGCCCCAGCATTTT. V is TRBV18 and J is TRBJ1-5; tentative D call: TRBD1 (6 bases). Germline V gene sequence: CDR1 KGHSH, CDR2 LQKENI. The CDR3 extends over 17 amino acids. V was trimmed by 4 bases and J by 4 bases, leaving 20 bases between them.

The chain uses TRBV10-3 and TRBJ1-5, with D uncertain. The CDR3 has 13 amino acids. Germline lookup yields CDR1 ENHRY and CDR2 SYGVKD. V gave up 6 bases and J gave up 4 bases, with 10 bases separating them. The CDR3 DNA sequence: TGTGCCATCAGGGAGGATTCAAATCAGCCCCAGCATTTT. Translating gives CAIREDSNQPQHF.

This clone has a handful of counts. V gene TRBV14 combines with J gene TRBJ1-2; D gene unclear. V lost 0 bases, J lost 6 bases, and 14 bases lay in between. Germline lookup yields CDR1 SGHDN and CDR2 FVKESK. The CDR3 is 15 amino acids. DNA for the CDR3: TGTGCCAGCAGCCAAGACCAATTTAGCTTCGATGGCTACACCTTC. Protein sequence: CASSQDQFSFDGYTF.

The chain has TRBV6-1 and TRBJ1-2; 7 nucleotides agree with TRBD1. This CDR3 has 14 amino acids. V lost 3 bases to trimming and J lost 4 bases; unmatched junction nucleotides: 5. CDR1 MNHNS and CDR2 SASEGT come from the germline V gene. CDR3 loop: CASSERTGGYGYTF. CDR3 nucleotide sequence: TGTGCCAGCAGTGAGAGGACAGGAGGCTATGGCTACACCTTC.

The rearrangement joins TRBV19 to TRBJ2-1; TRBD2 matches at 9 bases. CDR1 and CDR2 from the germline V gene are LNHDA and SQIVND (reference sequence). V lost 11 bases, J lost 8 bases, and 10 bases stayed unmatched. This CDR3 spans 13 amino acids. The CDR3 reads CASRRGGLDEQFF. In DNA, the CDR3 is TGTGCCTCACGGCGGGGGGGACTTGATGAGCAGTTCTTC.

The V gene is TRBV19, the J gene TRBJ2-5, with D hard to call. From germline, CDR1 is LNHDA and CDR2 SQIVND (reference sequence). Between the trimmed V and J ends, which lost 2 bases and 4 bases, there was a span of 11 bases. This CDR3 is built from 14 residues. CDR3 in DNA: TGTGCCAGTAGTATAAAATCTTCAGCAGAGACCCAGTACTTC. This sequence encodes CASSIKSSAETQYF. The complete variable domain, with remaining parts taken from reference TRBV19 and TRBJ2-5, reads DGGITQSPKYLFRKEGQNVTLSCEQNLNHDAMYWYRQDPGQGLRLIYYSQIVNDFQKGDIAEGYSVSREKKESFPLTVTSAQKNPTAFYLCASSIKSSAETQYFGPGTRLLVL.

The J gene is TRBJ2-1, the V gene TRBV2; D not certain. The CDR3 has 12 residues. Trimming shortened V by 6 bases and J by 5 bases, and 8 bases separated the two germline ends. Germline V gives CDR1 SNHLY, CDR2 FYNNEI. The CDR3 protein is CASSGANNEQFF. The CDR3 region has the DNA TGTGCCAGCAGCGGTGCGAACAATGAGCAGTTCTTC.

The rearrangement uses TRBV5-1 and TRBJ2-3; TRBD1 is a possible D gene (6 bases). The V gene's germline CDR1 is SGHRS and CDR2 YFSETQ. There are 18 residues in the CDR3. Between the trimmed V and J ends, which lost 2 bases and 2 bases, there was a span of 21 bases. As DNA, the CDR3 is TGCGCCAGCAGCTTAGAACAGGGTGGCAGCATTATCACAGATACGCAGTATTTT. It specifies CASSLEQGGSIITDTQYF.

This clone was seen just once. The genes are TRBV3-1 (or the pseudogene TRBV3-2) and TRBJ1-2; TRBD1 is a possible D gene (6 bases). Between the trimmed V and J ends, which lost 0 bases and 5 bases, there was a span of 16 bases. CDR1 is LGHDT, CDR2 YNNKEL, per germline (reference sequence). CDR3 size: 16 residues. In DNA form, the CDR3 reads TGTGCCAGCAGCCAAGAAGGAGGGGGATCTCCTTATGGCTACACCTTC. It is translated as CASSQEGGGSPYGYTF.

This chain joins TRBV10-3 and TRBJ1-2, with D perhaps TRBD1 (5 bases). The V and J ends lost 4 bases and 2 bases respectively, with 11 bases between them. This CDR3 is built from 14 residues. The germline CDR1 and CDR2 sequences are ENHRY and SYGVKD. CDR3 nucleotide sequence: TGTGCCATCAGTGCGAGGGGAGGGAACTATGGCTACACCTTC. Its protein product is CAISARGGNYGYTF.

The genes are TRBV6-5 and TRBJ1-1; maybe TRBD1 (6 bases). V was pared by 6 bases and J by 1 base, with 12 bases between. The CDR3 extends over 14 amino acids. CDR1 MNHEY and CDR2 SVGAGI come from the germline V gene. CDR3 region: CASSDIQGNTEAFF. The CDR3 DNA reads as TGTGCCAGCAGCGATATACAGGGGAACACTGAAGCTTTCTTT.

The sample holds one count of this clone. V usage is TRBV6-5 and J usage is TRBJ2-1; D is ambiguous. Between the trimmed V and J ends, which lost 5 bases and 6 bases, there was a span of 14 bases. Germline lookup yields CDR1 MNHEY and CDR2 SVGAGI. The CDR3 loop spans 14 amino acids. CDR3 coding DNA: TGTGCCAGCAGTCGGCGAAACGTAATCAATGAGCAGTTCTTC. It encodes CASSRRNVINEQFF.

This chain uses TRBV7-2 with TRBJ2-2; a weak D match, TRBD2 (6 bases). Trimming pared 3 bases from V and 7 bases from J, leaving 15 bases between. The CDR3 runs 15 residues. From germline, CDR1 is SGHTA and CDR2 FQGNSA. DNA of the CDR3: TGTGCCAGCAGCTTTTGGGGAGGCTTAGGCGGGGAGCTGTTTTTT. As protein: CASSFWGGLGGELFF. The entire variable domain, with the rest obtained from reference TRBV7-2 and TRBJ2-2, is as follows: GAGVSQSPSNKVTEKGKDVELRCDPISGHTALYWYRQSLGQGLEFLIYFQGNSAPDKSGLPSDRFSAERTGGSVSTLTIQRTQQEDSAVYLCASSFWGGLGGELFFGEGSRLTVL.

The J gene is TRBJ1-1, the V gene TRBV2, with TRBD1 identical over 8 bases. Germline V gene sequence: CDR1 SNHLY, CDR2 FYNNEI. This CDR3 is 16 amino acids long. J lost 5 bases, V lost 4 bases, and 12 bases had no gene match. CDR3 loop: CASSVSRQGSLTEAFF. The DNA of the CDR3 is TGTGCCAGCAGTGTTTCGCGACAGGGGAGTTTGACTGAAGCTTTCTTT.

About this clone itself: Given the absence of the conserved phenylalanine or tryptophan at the CDR3 end, a read error is likely. The DNA is left out, because the CDR3 cannot be placed on it with certainty; the CDR3 is given as TCRdb lists it. The rearrangement links TRBV24-1 to TRBJ2-6. A total of 9 residues make up the CDR3, ends included. The germline gives CDR1 KGHDR, CDR2 SFDVKD. The CDR3 reads CATLTRLIQ.

V is TRBV28 and J is TRBJ1-5; D gene uncertain. Trimming pared 8 bases from V and 2 bases from J, leaving 7 bases between. Germline V gene lookup returns CDR1 MDHEN and CDR2 SYDVKM. CDR3 length: 12 amino acids. The CDR3 DNA reads TGTGCCAGCGGTGGGGGCAATCAGCCCCAGCATTTT. It codes for CASGGGNQPQHF.

Note on this clone: This CDR3 is also generated by other DNA sequences in the sample. V usage is TRBV27 and J usage is TRBJ2-7; 8 positions agree with TRBD2. After removal of 0 bases from V and 7 bases from J, the junction contained 8 bases not matched to a gene. Germline V CDR1 and CDR2: MNHEY, SMNVEV (reference sequence). This CDR3 has 15 residues. The CDR3 DNA is TGTGCCAGCAGTTTATCAGCGGGAGCGTTAGGAGAGCAGTACTTC. It specifies CASSLSAGALGEQYF.

Written as DNA, the CDR3 is TGTGCCAGCAGCTCGGGACTAGCCCCCTACAATGAGCAGTTCTTC. Its translation is CASSSGLAPYNEQFF. J is TRBJ2-1 and V is TRBV7-2; 9 positions agree with TRBD2. Germline V lookup: CDR1 SGHTA, CDR2 FQGNSA. This CDR3 contains 15 residues. V shed 4 bases and J 2 bases; nucleotides not matched to a gene: 3.

This chain links TRBV19 with TRBJ2-3; perhaps TRBD2 as D (5 bases). The length of the CDR3 is 15 residues. Germline CDR1 is LNHDA and CDR2 is SQIVND (reference sequence). Trimming cost V 4 bases and J 1 base, with 12 bases left between them. The CDR3 nucleotides read TGTGCCAGTAGTAGGGTCTGGCGGGGCACAGATACGCAGTATTTT. Translation gives CASSRVWRGTDTQYF. Based on the CDR3 plus reference TRBV19 and TRBJ2-3, the full variable domain is DGGITQSPKYLFRKEGQNVTLSCEQNLNHDAMYWYRQDPGQGLRLIYYSQIVNDFQKGDIAEGYSVSREKKESFPLTVTSAQKNPTAFYLCASSRVWRGTDTQYFGPGTRLTVL.

The rearrangement uses TRBV5-5 and TRBJ2-1; TRBD1 matches 7 bases. Germline V gene lookup returns CDR1 SGHKS and CDR2 YYEKEE (reference sequence). This CDR3 region has 14 residues. The ends lost 9 bases at V and 3 bases at J; junction bases unmatched: 9. The CDR3 loop reads CATSGQTHYNEQFF. The DNA of the CDR3 is TGTGCCACCTCGGGACAGACCCACTACAATGAGCAGTTCTTC.

This clone has more than one count but fewer than ten. The chain employs TRBV25-1 and TRBJ2-5, with a possible D match to TRBD2 (5 bases). The CDR3 contains 12 residues. Trimming took 4 bases from V and 7 from J, leaving 10 bases between them. Germline assignment: CDR1 MGHDK and CDR2 SYGVNS. CDR3 DNA: TGTGCCAGCAGTGGGCTTGGAGGGACCCAGTACTTC. It is translated as CASSGLGGTQYF.

This chain joins TRBV9 and TRBJ1-2, with TRBD1 identical over 8 bases. CDR3 length equals 16 residues. The germline gives CDR1 SGDLS, CDR2 YYNGEE. The V gene end was trimmed by 3 bases and the J gene end by 4 bases; junction bases not matched to a gene: 11. The CDR3 loop is CASSDPRDRPFYGYTF. CDR3 in DNA: TGTGCCAGCAGCGACCCACGGGACAGGCCTTTCTATGGCTACACCTTC.

The chain carries TRBV5-1 and TRBJ2-1, with 14 bases aligning to TRBD2. There are 18 residues in the CDR3. CDR1 and CDR2 (germline): SGHRS, YFSETQ. V lost 4 bases to trimming and J lost 6 bases; unmatched junction nucleotides: 12. This CDR3 is CASSVSLQTSGGVNEQFF. DNA of the CDR3: TGCGCCAGCAGCGTGAGTTTACAGACTAGCGGGGGGGTCAATGAGCAGTTCTTC.

The table lists this clone with a count of one. V and J are TRBV6-1 and TRBJ2-5, with 11 bases identical to TRBD2. The germline V gene has CDR1 MNHNS and CDR2 SASEGT. V trimming: 4 bases; J trimming: 5 bases; junction bases outside the gene matches: 9. This CDR3 is 16 amino acids long. CDR3 DNA sequence: TGTGCCAGCAGTGGTTATAGCGGGGGGGTAGGCGAGACCCAGTACTTC. Translating it yields CASSGYSGGVGETQYF.

V and J are TRBV28 and TRBJ1-5; D gene uncertain. Per the germline V gene, CDR1 is MDHEN and CDR2 is SYDVKM. The CDR3 sequence is 14 residues long. Trimming left V 7 bases short and J 0 bases short, with 10 bases between. The CDR3 spells CASMWGTSNQPQHF. The DNA for the CDR3 is TGTGCCAGCATGTGGGGTACTAGCAATCAGCCCCAGCATTTT.

V usage is TRBV5-4 and J usage is TRBJ1-1; TRBD1 matches at 8 bases. The CDR3 runs 15 residues. The J segment lost 5 bases and the V segment lost 3 bases, leaving 9 bases of the junction unmatched. Looked up from germline, CDR1 is SGHNT and CDR2 is YYREEE (reference sequence). This CDR3 is CASSSKQGGWTEAFF. The CDR3 DNA sequence: TGTGCCAGCAGCTCTAAACAGGGGGGTTGGACTGAAGCTTTCTTT.

The rearrangement joins TRBV19 to TRBJ1-1; D might be TRBD1 (5 bases). V dropped 7 bases and J dropped 6 bases, with 21 bases sitting between them. Germline CDR1 reads LNHDA; CDR2 reads SQIVND (reference sequence). The length of the CDR3 is 15 residues. CDR3 sequence: CASNHWQGGVAEAFF. The DNA of the CDR3 is TGTGCCAGTAACCACTGGCAGGGAGGGGTGGCTGAAGCTTTCTTT.

The V gene is TRBV6-4, the J gene TRBJ2-3; the D is unclear. From germline, CDR1 is MRHNA and CDR2 SNTAGT. Trimming took off 3 bases at V and 6 bases at J, with 4 bases between the two ends. The CDR3 is 11 amino acids. The CDR3 DNA is TGTGCCAGCAGTGAAGGTGATACGCAGTATTTT. This gives the protein CASSEGDTQYF.

The rearrangement uses TRBV7-9 and TRBJ1-6, with 10 bases aligning to TRBD1. The CDR3 totals 15 residues. The V gene's germline CDR1 is SEHNR and CDR2 FQNEAQ (reference sequence). The J segment lost 8 bases and the V segment lost 4 bases, leaving 5 bases of the junction unmatched. The CDR3 region is CASSYSGTGDSPLHF. The CDR3, as DNA: TGTGCCAGCAGCTATAGTGGGACAGGGGATTCACCCCTCCACTTT. Full variable domain (rest looked up from reference TRBV7-9 and TRBJ1-6): DTGVSQNPRHKITKRGQNVTFRCDPISEHNRLYWYRQTLGQGPEFLTYFQNEAQLEKSRLLSDRFSAERPKGSFSTLEIQRTEQGDSAMYLCASSYSGTGDSPLHFGNGTRLTVT.